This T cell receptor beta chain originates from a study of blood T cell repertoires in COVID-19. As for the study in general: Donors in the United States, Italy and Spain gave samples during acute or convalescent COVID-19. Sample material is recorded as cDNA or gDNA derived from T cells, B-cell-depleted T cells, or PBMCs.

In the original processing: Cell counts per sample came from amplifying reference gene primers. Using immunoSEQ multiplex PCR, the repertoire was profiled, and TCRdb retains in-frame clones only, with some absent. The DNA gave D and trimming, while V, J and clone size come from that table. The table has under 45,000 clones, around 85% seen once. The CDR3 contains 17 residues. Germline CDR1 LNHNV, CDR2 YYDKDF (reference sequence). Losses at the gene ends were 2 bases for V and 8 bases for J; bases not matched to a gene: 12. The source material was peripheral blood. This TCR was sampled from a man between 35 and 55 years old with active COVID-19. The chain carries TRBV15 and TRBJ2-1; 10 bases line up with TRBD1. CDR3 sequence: CATSRLPRGQGQDEQFF. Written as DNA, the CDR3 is TGTGCCACCAGCAGACTCCCTCGGGGACAGGGGCAGGATGAGCAGTTCTTC.